These T cell receptor beta chains were read from a single sample in a study of vaccination and CD4 T cells after COVID-19. These TCRs are of unknown antigen specificity. TCRdb redid the calling of the PCR reads with MiXCR, one entry per CDR3 protein. The profile shows some 15,000 distinct CDR3 sequences, 73% of them singletons. The source material was CD4+ T cells from blood, cultured in vitro. The receptors derive from a human donor who had recovered from COVID-19. CDR3s include the opening cysteine and the closing phenylalanine or tryptophan. The D gene is left open where the match is weak. Clone size is given for some rows only: seen once, a few or many times, or a class if the clone is expanded.

CDR3 DNA: TGCAGTGCTATACCCCCCAGGGGGAATCAGCCCCAGCATTTT
CDR3 protein: CSAIPPRGNQPQHF
clone size: NA
V gene: TRBV20-1
D gene: TRBD1
J gene: TRBJ1-5

CDR3 DNA: TGTGCCAGCAGTTTATGGTTGGGTCAGCCCCAGCATTTT
CDR3 protein: CASSLWLGQPQHF
clone size: NA
V gene: TRBV27
D gene: NA
J gene: TRBJ1-5

CDR3 DNA: TGTGCCAGCAGTTTATCAGCCGGGACAGGGGACATATACGCTGAAGCTTTCTTT
CDR3 protein: CASSLSAGTGDIYAEAFF
clone size: NA
V gene: TRBV27
D gene: TRBD1
J gene: TRBJ1-1

CDR3 DNA: TGCAGTGCCGCACGGGAGAGGTCGGGAAACACCATATATTTT
CDR3 protein: CSAARERSGNTIYF
clone size: NA
V gene: TRBV20-1
D gene: NA
J gene: TRBJ1-3

CDR3 DNA: TGCGCCAGCAGCTTGGTTCCGGGACCAGAGACCCAGTACTTC
CDR3 protein: CASSLVPGPETQYF
clone size: NA
V gene: TRBV5-1
D gene: NA
J gene: TRBJ2-5

CDR3 DNA: TGCAGTGCTGCAGGGGGTGGGAACACTGAAGCTTTCTTT
CDR3 protein: CSAAGGGNTEAFF
clone size: NA
V gene: TRBV20-1
D gene: TRBD1
J gene: TRBJ1-1

CDR3 DNA: TGCAGTGCTAGAGGCCTTAGAGGGGGCCGGACAGATACGCAGTATTTT
CDR3 protein: CSARGLRGGRTDTQYF
clone size: NA
V gene: TRBV20-1
D gene: TRBD1
J gene: TRBJ2-3

CDR3 DNA: TGCAGTGCTCCCCAGGTCTTAAACACCGGGGAGCTGTTTTTT
CDR3 protein: CSAPQVLNTGELFF
clone size: NA
V gene: TRBV20-1
D gene: NA
J gene: TRBJ2-2

CDR3 DNA: TGTGCCAGCTCACCACCCTCCGGGGCGCGCACTGAAGCTTTCTTT
CDR3 protein: CASSPPSGARTEAFF
clone size: NA
V gene: TRBV18
D gene: NA
J gene: TRBJ1-1

CDR3 DNA: TGTGCCAGCAGTAAGGGTCGGGACGAAAAACTGTTTTTT
CDR3 protein: CASSKGRDEKLFF
clone size: NA
V gene: TRBV6-1
D gene: NA
J gene: TRBJ1-4

CDR3 DNA: TGTGCCAGCGGAGGGGCGGGAGGGCTAGGATACGAGCAGTACTTC
CDR3 protein: CASGGAGGLGYEQYF
clone size: NA
V gene: TRBV6-1
D gene: TRBD2
J gene: TRBJ2-7

CDR3 DNA: TGCAGTGCTAGGTCGGGATTCGACACTGAAGCTTTCTTT
CDR3 protein: CSARSGFDTEAFF
clone size: NA
V gene: TRBV20-1
D gene: NA
J gene: TRBJ1-1

CDR3 DNA: TGTGCCAGCAGCGAAATCACCGGGGAGCTGTTTTTT
CDR3 protein: CASSEITGELFF
clone size: once
V gene: TRBV5-4
D gene: NA
J gene: TRBJ2-2

CDR3 DNA: TGCAGTGCTAGACCCACCCCAGGAACAGGGGGCTTTCATACGCAGTATTTT
CDR3 protein: CSARPTPGTGGFHTQYF
clone size: NA
V gene: TRBV20-1
D gene: TRBD1
J gene: TRBJ2-3

CDR3 DNA: TGTGCCAGCTCACCGGGGGGACAGCCCTCCTATGGCTACACCTTC
CDR3 protein: CASSPGGQPSYGYTF
clone size: NA
V gene: TRBV18
D gene: TRBD1
J gene: TRBJ1-2

CDR3 DNA: TGCAGCGCCCACAGGGGCTCGAACACTGAAGCTTTCTTT
CDR3 protein: CSAHRGSNTEAFF
clone size: NA
V gene: TRBV29-1
D gene: TRBD1
J gene: TRBJ1-1

CDR3 DNA: TGTGCCAGTAGGGGGGTATACGTCGGGAGTAGCAATCAGCCCCAGCATTTT
CDR3 protein: CASRGVYVGSSNQPQHF
clone size: NA
V gene: TRBV19
D gene: NA
J gene: TRBJ1-5

CDR3 DNA: TGTGCCAGCAGCTTAGAGGCCATCTATGGCTACACCTTC
CDR3 protein: CASSLEAIYGYTF
clone size: NA
V gene: TRBV7-8
D gene: NA
J gene: TRBJ1-2

CDR3 DNA: TGTGCCAGCAGCTTGGCAGGTATCCACGAGCAGTACTTC
CDR3 protein: CASSLAGIHEQYF
clone size: NA
V gene: TRBV11-3
D gene: NA
J gene: TRBJ2-7

CDR3 DNA: TGTGCCAGCAGCGTACAGGCCTCGTCCTACGAGCAGTACTTC
CDR3 protein: CASSVQASSYEQYF
clone size: NA
V gene: TRBV6-1
D gene: NA
J gene: TRBJ2-7

CDR3 DNA: TGTGCCAGCAGTGCGGGACAGCTTAATGAAAAACTGTTTTTT
CDR3 protein: CASSAGQLNEKLFF
clone size: NA
V gene: TRBV27
D gene: TRBD1
J gene: TRBJ1-4

CDR3 DNA: TGCGCCAGCAGCCCCCGGGGAGCCTACACAGATACGCAGTATTTT
CDR3 protein: CASSPRGAYTDTQYF
clone size: few
V gene: TRBV4-3
D gene: NA
J gene: TRBJ2-3

CDR3 DNA: TGTGCCAGCAACGACGGGACAGGGGCAGGTGAGCAGTTCTTC
CDR3 protein: CASNDGTGAGEQFF
clone size: NA
V gene: TRBV6-2/TRBV6-3
D gene: TRBD1
J gene: TRBJ2-1

CDR3 DNA: TGTGCCAGTAGTTTAACCGGGACAGGCAATCAGCCCCAGCATTTT
CDR3 protein: CASSLTGTGNQPQHF
clone size: NA
V gene: TRBV19
D gene: TRBD1
J gene: TRBJ1-5

CDR3 DNA: TGTGCCAGCAGTTATAACCCGGGGCCCCAGCATTTT
CDR3 protein: CASSYNPGPQHF
clone size: NA
V gene: TRBV6-2/TRBV6-3
D gene: NA
J gene: TRBJ1-5

CDR3 DNA: TGTGCCAGCAGCTCCACGGTATGGACAGGGCCGAATTCACCCCTCCACTTT
CDR3 protein: CASSSTVWTGPNSPLHF
clone size: NA
V gene: TRBV5-5
D gene: TRBD1
J gene: TRBJ1-6

CDR3 DNA: TGCAGTGCCCAACCCGGATTAGCGGGGGGGGAGACCCAGTACTTC
CDR3 protein: CSAQPGLAGGETQYF
clone size: once
V gene: TRBV20-1
D gene: TRBD2
J gene: TRBJ2-5

CDR3 DNA: TGTGCCAGCAGCTTAGCTCTCCAGCGGGATTACACAGATACGCAGTATTTT
CDR3 protein: CASSLALQRDYTDTQYF
clone size: NA
V gene: TRBV7-9
D gene: TRBD2
J gene: TRBJ2-3

CDR3 DNA: TGTGCCACCAGCAGAGAAGGGAACCCGGGATCACCCCTCCACTTT
CDR3 protein: CATSREGNPGSPLHF
clone size: NA
V gene: TRBV15
D gene: NA
J gene: TRBJ1-6

CDR3 DNA: TGTGCCAGCAGCTTAAGGCCAGAATTAGCCAAAAACATTCAGTACTTC
CDR3 protein: CASSLRPELAKNIQYF
clone size: few
V gene: TRBV7-2
D gene: NA
J gene: TRBJ2-4

CDR3 DNA: TGTGCCAGTACCCGTGGTAGCGGCACAGATACGCAGTATTTT
CDR3 protein: CASTRGSGTDTQYF
clone size: NA
V gene: TRBV19
D gene: NA
J gene: TRBJ2-3

CDR3 DNA: TGTGCCAGCAGTGAAGCCAGGGGAAAGGGTGGCTATGGCTACACCTTC
CDR3 protein: CASSEARGKGGYGYTF
clone size: NA
V gene: TRBV6-1
D gene: NA
J gene: TRBJ1-2

CDR3 DNA: TGTGCCAGTACCCTACAGGATCAGCCCCAGCATTTT
CDR3 protein: CASTLQDQPQHF
clone size: NA
V gene: TRBV19
D gene: NA
J gene: TRBJ1-5

CDR3 DNA: TGTGCCTGGGGTGCGGGGGGCAGTGGCTACACCTTC
CDR3 protein: CAWGAGGSGYTF
clone size: NA
V gene: TRBV30
D gene: NA
J gene: TRBJ1-2

CDR3 DNA: TGTGCCAGCTCACCAGTGGAAGGAAACACCATATATTTT
CDR3 protein: CASSPVEGNTIYF
clone size: once
V gene: TRBV18
D gene: NA
J gene: TRBJ1-3

CDR3 DNA: TGCAGTGCTTCTCGGACAGGGGGGGTCAATCAGCCCCAGCATTTT
CDR3 protein: CSASRTGGVNQPQHF
clone size: NA
V gene: TRBV20-1
D gene: TRBD1
J gene: TRBJ1-5

CDR3 DNA: TGTGCCAGCAGCCTAGGCGGGGGGGCTGAAGCTTTCTTT
CDR3 protein: CASSLGGGAEAFF
clone size: NA
V gene: TRBV11-2
D gene: NA
J gene: TRBJ1-1

CDR3 DNA: TGTGCCAGTAGCCCTCCACGCAGAAGGAGCAACAATGAGCAGTTCTTC
CDR3 protein: CASSPPRRRSNNEQFF
clone size: NA
V gene: TRBV19
D gene: NA
J gene: TRBJ2-1

CDR3 DNA: TGTGCCAGCAGCTTAAGTGGGGGGCACGGAGGGAACACTGAAGCTTTCTTT
CDR3 protein: CASSLSGGHGGNTEAFF
clone size: NA
V gene: TRBV7-9
D gene: NA
J gene: TRBJ1-1

CDR3 DNA: TGTGCCACAGGAGCGGGAGGTCCAACAGATACGCAGTATTTT
CDR3 protein: CATGAGGPTDTQYF
clone size: few
V gene: TRBV15
D gene: TRBD2
J gene: TRBJ2-3

CDR3 DNA: TGCAGTGCTAGAACTAGCGGGGAAACAGATACGCAGTATTTT
CDR3 protein: CSARTSGETDTQYF
clone size: few
V gene: TRBV20-1
D gene: TRBD2
J gene: TRBJ2-3